This paragraph covers one T cell receptor beta chain sequence. Antigen: not known. Mismatch with germline at one junction end may stem from a read error. The sample originates from a study of blood T cells in healthy people across ages. This CDR3 is built from 16 residues. Germline V gives CDR1 MNHEY, CDR2 SMNVEV (reference sequence). For the second PCR, which ran for roughly 7 to 11 cycles, a sample-barcoded 5' primer and a J-beta primer mix were used. Every cDNA molecule carried a tag from a template-switch adaptor bearing 12 random nucleotides. TCRdb re-derived calls from the 5' RACE reads in MiXCR, one entry per CDR3 protein. The data hold 980,000 or so distinct CDR3 sequences, with about 48% observed a single time. Whole-study results and caveats: Across the age range, TCR beta diversity per million T cells fell in a roughly linear way. Unsorted PBMCs blocked a conclusive comparison of naive and antigen-experienced cells. TCR beta diversity correlated strongly with naive T cell percentage.

The V call is TRBV27, the J call TRBJ2-7; no clear D gene. Sequenced material: blood. This TCR was recovered from a man younger than 40 in good health. The chain's CDR3 is CASSLSVRLSSHEQYF. Written as DNA, the CDR3 is TGTGCCAGCAGTTTATCAGTCAGGCTGAGCTCCCACGAGCAGTACTTC.